The rows below give T cell receptor beta chains drawn from one sample of a study of human T cells and chemical hapten exposure. Each CDR3 protein is one row after TCRdb ran MiXCR on the RACE reads. The table lists approximately 100,000 distinct CDR3 sequences, 10% to 15% of them singletons. Sequenced material: whole blood, taken in connection with sensitization to the hapten diphenylcyclopropenone (DPC). These receptors came from a woman aged 45-60 years with alopecia areata. Some clones in this sample may be carry-over from other donors' samples. Both conserved end residues are part of each CDR3. The D gene is left open where the match is weak. The size field is filled for only some rows; it gives once, few, many or a size class.

j_call | v_call | clone_size | d_call | cdr3_aa | cdr3_nt
TRBJ2-3 | TRBV5-1 | - | - | CASSPGRGAADTQYF | TGCGCCAGCAGCCCTGGCCGGGGGGCCGCAGATACGCAGTATTTT
TRBJ1-6 | TRBV6-2/TRBV6-3 | few | TRBD1 | CASSLQGNYSPLHF | TGTGCCAGCAGTTTACAGGGGAATTATTCACCCCTCCACTTT
TRBJ2-2 | TRBV24-1 | many | - | CATSEVTGNTGELFF | TGTGCCACCAGTGAAGTGACAGGGAACACCGGGGAGCTGTTTTTT
TRBJ2-7 | TRBV19 | few | - | CASSMGTLYEQYF | TGTGCCAGTAGTATGGGGACATTGTACGAGCAGTACTTC
TRBJ2-7 | TRBV20-1 | - | TRBD1 | CSGQGNYEQYF | TGCAGTGGACAGGGGAACTACGAGCAGTACTTC
TRBJ1-4 | TRBV12-3/TRBV12-4 | few | - | CASSRQTYGVEKLFF | TGTGCCAGCAGCCGCCAGACATACGGTGTTGAAAAACTGTTTTTT
TRBJ2-3 | TRBV7-2 | few | TRBD2 | CASSLLHPRGLASPDTQYF | TGTGCCAGCAGCCTCCTCCACCCAAGGGGACTAGCTTCGCCAGATACGCAGTATTTT
TRBJ2-7 | TRBV27 | many | TRBD2 | CASSTLAGEQYF | TGTGCCAGCAGTACCCTAGCGGGGGAGCAGTACTTC
TRBJ1-2 | TRBV6-1 | few | TRBD1 | CASRLPTGNLDGYTF | TGTGCCAGCAGGCTCCCGACAGGGAATTTAGATGGCTACACCTTC
TRBJ2-5 | TRBV5-4 | - | - | CASSRGHRDRETQYF | TGTGCCAGCAGCCGCGGACACCGGGATCGAGAGACCCAGTACTTC
TRBJ1-1 | TRBV5-5 | many | TRBD1 | CASSLASVQGAEAFF | TGTGCCAGCAGCTTGGCCTCGGTACAGGGGGCTGAAGCTTTCTTT
TRBJ2-1 | TRBV3-1 | many | - | CASSQGPDPNEQFF | TGTGCCAGCAGCCAAGGCCCGGACCCCAATGAGCAGTTCTTC
TRBJ2-7 | TRBV18 | many | - | CASSPASWGRGGEQYF | TGTGCCAGCTCACCGGCTTCGTGGGGACGAGGCGGCGAGCAGTACTTC
TRBJ1-3 | TRBV10-1 | - | - | CASSPRRSGNTIYF | TGCGCCAGCAGTCCGCGTCGGTCTGGAAACACCATATATTTT
TRBJ2-3 | TRBV4-2 | - | TRBD2 | CASSPGLAGSDTQYF | TGTGCCAGCAGCCCGGGACTAGCGGGATCAGATACGCAGTATTTT
TRBJ1-1 | TRBV19 | few | - | CASSKGRGQNTEAFF | TGTGCCAGTAGTAAGGGCAGAGGGCAGAACACTGAAGCTTTCTTT
TRBJ1-5 | TRBV29-1 | - | TRBD1 | CSVQGVSNQPQHF | TGCAGCGTCCAGGGGGTTAGCAATCAGCCCCAGCATTTT
TRBJ2-3 | TRBV5-1 | - | - | CASSPQEGRTDTQYF | TGCGCCAGCAGCCCTCAGGAGGGCCGGACAGATACGCAGTATTTT
TRBJ1-5 | TRBV24-1 | few | - | CATSPPGRGNQPQHF | TGTGCCACCTCCCCTCCGGGTAGAGGAAATCAGCCCCAGCATTTT
TRBJ2-7 | TRBV6-2/TRBV6-3 | few | TRBD2 | CASRATSGNSYEQYF | TGTGCCAGCAGAGCGACTAGCGGGAACTCCTACGAGCAGTACTTC
TRBJ2-1 | TRBV6-4 | - | TRBD2 | CASSDSNLAGGPGNEQFF | TGTGCCAGCAGTGACTCGAACCTAGCGGGGGGGCCTGGTAATGAGCAGTTCTTC
TRBJ1-1 | TRBV5-1 | many | - | CASSLDQGRGTEAFF | TGCGCCAGCAGCTTGGATCAGGGGCGAGGGACTGAAGCTTTCTTT
TRBJ1-4 | TRBV28 | few | - | CASSFWGRMDEKLFF | TGTGCCAGCAGTTTTTGGGGCAGGATGGATGAAAAACTGTTTTTT
TRBJ1-2 | TRBV19 | - | - | CASSIATTGFDGYTF | TGTGCCAGTAGTATAGCCACGACAGGATTTGATGGCTACACCTTC
TRBJ1-5 | TRBV18 | few | - | CASSRTPVDSNQPQHF | TGTGCCAGCTCAAGGACGCCGGTCGATAGCAATCAGCCCCAGCATTTT
TRBJ2-7 | TRBV29-1 | - | - | CSVGGGAYEQYF | TGCAGCGTTGGTGGAGGGGCATACGAGCAGTACTTC
TRBJ2-1 | TRBV7-6 | many | - | CASSFGGVRNEQFF | TGTGCCAGCAGCTTTGGGGGAGTAAGGAATGAGCAGTTCTTC
TRBJ2-1 | TRBV5-1 | few | - | CASSTGMGEQFF | TGCGCCAGCAGCACCGGAATGGGTGAGCAGTTCTTC
TRBJ2-7 | TRBV3-1 | - | TRBD1 | CASSQDPGQGRNEQYF | TGTGCCAGCAGCCAAGATCCGGGACAGGGGCGCAACGAGCAGTACTTC
TRBJ1-2 | TRBV18 | many | - | CASSRVGAAGYTF | TGTGCCAGCTCACGGGTAGGGGCAGCTGGCTACACCTTC
TRBJ2-1 | TRBV5-1 | - | - | CASSLVVGPNEQFF | TGCGCCAGCAGCTTGGTGGTGGGGCCCAATGAGCAGTTCTTC
TRBJ2-4 | TRBV18 | - | - | CVSSPDGNIQYF | TGTGTCAGCTCGCCCGACGGAAACATTCAGTACTTC
TRBJ1-5 | TRBV18 | few | TRBD1 | CASSRTGDLNQPQHF | TGTGCCAGCTCACGGACAGGGGATCTCAATCAGCCCCAGCATTTT
TRBJ2-1 | TRBV6-5 | - | - | CASSYSGGLLNEQFF | TGTGCCAGCAGTTACTCGGGGGGGCTGTTGAATGAGCAGTTCTTC
TRBJ1-1 | TRBV4-3 | many | - | CASSQDGAGSAFF | TGCGCCAGCAGCCAAGATGGGGCAGGATCGGCTTTCTTT
TRBJ2-7 | TRBV7-2 | - | TRBD2 | CASSPRLAGAYEQYF | TGTGCCAGCAGCCCCAGACTAGCGGGCGCCTACGAGCAGTACTTC
TRBJ1-1 | TRBV6-5 | - | TRBD1 | CASSYGQGATEAFF | TGTGCCAGCAGTTACGGACAGGGGGCTACTGAAGCTTTCTTT
TRBJ1-4 | TRBV4-2 | - | TRBD1 | CASSHETGEFEKLFF | TGTGCCAGCAGCCACGAGACAGGGGAGTTTGAAAAACTGTTTTTT
TRBJ1-1 | TRBV4-2 | - | TRBD1 | CASSQGQGGDTEAFF | TGTGCCAGCAGCCAAGGTCAAGGGGGCGACACTGAAGCTTTCTTT
TRBJ2-7 | TRBV24-1 | - | - | CATSDPPGVKRYF | TGTGCCACCAGTGATCCTCCCGGGGTCAAAAGGTACTTC
TRBJ2-1 | TRBV7-6 | - | - | CASSLGTGLGGGEQFF | TGTGCCAGCAGCTTGGGGACGGGACTAGGGGGCGGTGAGCAGTTCTTC
TRBJ2-2 | TRBV7-9 | many | - | CASERGSPGELFF | TGTGCCAGCGAAAGGGGAAGCCCCGGGGAGCTGTTTTTT
TRBJ1-4 | TRBV5-1 | - | - | CASSLNGEKLFF | TGCGCCAGCAGCTTGAATGGTGAAAAACTGTTTTTT
TRBJ2-5 | TRBV20-1 | - | - | CSASSPVETQYF | TGCAGTGCTTCGAGCCCGGTTGAGACCCAGTACTTC
TRBJ2-2 | TRBV7-6 | many | - | CASSSYLQDFSNTGELFF | TGTGCCAGCAGCTCTTACCTCCAGGACTTTTCGAACACCGGGGAGCTGTTTTTT